This passage covers 9 T cell receptor beta chains from one sample sequenced in a study of PD-L1 blockade in urothelial cancer. Sequencing was performed with immunoSEQ multiplex PCR; in TCRdb, only in-frame clones are kept and a portion is missing. The sample has about 87,000 clones, 65% to 85% seen once. Specified time point: pretreatment peripheral blood. Sequenced material: PBMCs, taken around atezolizumab (anti-PD-L1) treatment. The source is a man between 60 and 70 years old with urothelial cancer.

The chain employs TRBV11-2 and TRBJ1-2; D is possibly TRBD1 (5 bases). The CDR3 sequence is 14 residues long. V lost 6 bases to trimming and J lost 13 bases, with 24 bases between them. From germline, CDR1 is SGHAT and CDR2 FQNNGV. CDR3 bases: TGTGCCAGCAGGAACCCGGCCGGGGGGACCTCTCTCACCTTC. Protein sequence: CASRNPAGGTSLTF.

The rearrangement links TRBV7-9 to TRBJ2-5; 11 bases fit TRBD2. J lost 3 bases, V lost 5 bases, and 11 bases had no gene match. The CDR3 length is 17 residues. Germline CDR1 is SEHNR and CDR2 is FQNEAQ (reference sequence). CDR3 region: CASSLLGGLADKETQYF. CDR3 bases: TGTGCCAGCAGCCTTCTAGGGGGACTAGCGGATAAAGAGACCCAGTACTTC.

Concerning this clone itself: Other DNA sequences from this sample encode an identical CDR3 as well. The chain links TRBV5-1 to TRBJ2-1; the D is unclear. Trimming removed 0 bases at V and 4 bases at J, with 8 bases between. Germline CDR1 and CDR2: SGHRS and YFSETQ. The CDR3 extends over 14 amino acids. This chain's CDR3 is CASSLGGAYNEQFF. The CDR3 region has the DNA TGCGCCAGCAGCTTGGGAGGAGCTTACAATGAGCAGTTCTTC.

The gene calls are TRBV27 and TRBJ2-7; 7 positions agree with TRBD1. The CDR3 covers 13 residues. The V gene end was trimmed by 3 bases and the J gene end by 6 bases; junction bases not matched to a gene: 5. Per germline, CDR1 MNHEY and CDR2 SMNVEV (reference sequence). The CDR3 loop is CASSFGDSGEQYF. CDR3 in DNA: TGTGCCAGCAGTTTTGGGGACAGTGGCGAGCAGTACTTC.

As for this clone: Relative to the germline gene, one junction end is altered; a read error may explain this. The chain employs TRBV19 and TRBJ2-7, with a weak D call TRBD2 (5 bases). The CDR3 length is 13 residues. The germline CDR1 and CDR2 sequences are LNHDA and SQIVND (reference sequence). The CDR3 is CASGIGGSYEQYF. The CDR3 DNA reads TGTGCCAGTGGTATTGGAGGCTCCTACGAGCAGTACTTC.

This chain joins TRBV7-9 and TRBJ1-2; D not certain. V was trimmed by 0 bases and J by 1 base, leaving 9 bases between them. CDR3 length: 15 amino acids. Germline V gene sequence: CDR1 SEHNR, CDR2 FQNEAQ (reference sequence). CDR3 amino acids: CASSLALPVNYGYTF. In DNA, the CDR3 is TGTGCCAGCAGCTTAGCCCTGCCGGTTAACTATGGCTACACCTTC. Together with reference TRBV7-9 and TRBJ1-2, the CDR3 gives the full variable domain: DTGVSQNPRHKITKRGQNVTFRCDPISEHNRLYWYRQTLGQGPEFLTYFQNEAQLEKSRLLSDRFSAERPKGSFSTLEIQRTEQGDSAMYLCASSLALPVNYGYTFGSGTRLTVV.

The chain employs TRBV4-3 and TRBJ2-1, with a tentative D call TRBD2 (5 bases). V lost 3 bases and J lost 1, with 10 bases in between. The CDR3 covers 15 residues. Germline values: CDR1 LGHNA, CDR2 YSLEER. The CDR3 loop reads CASSQGSESYNEQFF. The CDR3 DNA reads as TGCGCCAGCAGCCAGGGTAGCGAGTCCTACAATGAGCAGTTCTTC.

The chain has TRBV14 and TRBJ1-4; D not certain. Germline V gene lookup returns CDR1 SGHDN and CDR2 FVKESK. V dropped 3 bases and J dropped 0 bases, with 20 bases sitting between them. The length of the CDR3 is 19 residues. The CDR3 reads CASSQTGGRIFATNEKLFF. DNA for the CDR3: TGTGCCAGCAGCCAGACCGGAGGACGGATATTTGCAACTAATGAAAAACTGTTTTTT.

The chain links TRBV5-1 to TRBJ1-2; D might be TRBD1 (5 bases). The CDR3 consists of 12 residues. The V gene's germline CDR1 is SGHRS and CDR2 YFSETQ. Trimming left V 7 bases short and J 2 bases short, with 9 bases between. DNA of the CDR3: TGCGCCAGCGCTAAGGGGAACTATGGCTACACCTTC. Protein product: CASAKGNYGYTF.